This is a list of T cell receptor beta chains from one sample in a study of blood T cell repertoires in COVID-19. The data were produced by immunoSEQ multiplex PCR, yet TCRdb's version contains in-frame clones alone and is incomplete. The data show about 130,000 clones, roughly 80% seen once. Sequences were obtained from peripheral blood. The receptors were gathered from a man aged 65 to 79 with acute or convalescent COVID-19. Both conserved end residues are part of each CDR3. D genes are given only for firm matches. Rows give clone size only sometimes, using once, few, many, or a class for an expanded clone.

clone_size | j_call | v_call | d_call | cdr3_aa | cdr3_nt
NA | TRBJ1-2 | TRBV28 | NA | CASSLFARGYGYTF | TGTGCCAGCAGTTTATTCGCCAGGGGCTATGGCTACACCTTC
NA | TRBJ2-3 | TRBV18 | NA | CASSPNVQGNVDTQYF | TGTGCCAGCTCACCGAACGTTCAGGGGAATGTGGATACGCAGTATTTT
once | TRBJ2-3 | TRBV11-2 | TRBD1 | CASSPHRQGLTDTQYF | TGTGCCAGCAGCCCCCACCGACAGGGGCTCACAGATACGCAGTATTTT
NA | TRBJ2-7 | TRBV5-1 | NA | CASSLGAGGKSSYEQYF | TGCGCCAGCAGCTTGGGGGCGGGCGGGAAGAGCTCCTACGAGCAGTACTTC
NA | TRBJ2-5 | TRBV27 | NA | CASSLQNRVPQETQYF | TGTGCCAGCAGTTTACAAAACAGGGTGCCCCAAGAGACCCAGTACTTC
few | TRBJ1-2 | TRBV6-5 | NA | CASSRGTAYGYTF | TGTGCCAGCAGTAGGGGGACCGCCTATGGCTACACCTTC
NA | TRBJ2-3 | TRBV3-1/TRBV3-2 | NA | CASSQDDGGGTSTDTQYF | TGTGCCAGCAGCCAAGATGACGGTGGCGGAACTAGCACAGATACGCAGTATTTT
NA | TRBJ2-7 | TRBV5-1 | TRBD1 | CASSNTGTGFYEQYF | TGCGCCAGCAGCAACACCGGGACAGGGTTCTACGAGCAGTACTTC
NA | TRBJ2-2 | TRBV19 | TRBD2 | CASSWQLAGGLSNTGELFF | TGTGCCAGTAGTTGGCAGCTAGCGGGGGGGCTATCGAACACCGGGGAGCTGTTTTTT
NA | TRBJ2-1 | TRBV10-3 | NA | CAISALSGYNEQFF | TGTGCCATCAGTGCCCTTAGCGGTTACAATGAGCAGTTCTTC
NA | TRBJ2-3 | TRBV10-3 | TRBD2 | CAIKSKAGDPDTQYF | TGTGCCATCAAAAGCAAGGCGGGAGACCCAGATACGCAGTATTTT
NA | TRBJ1-4 | TRBV4-2 | NA | CASSQDQATETLGEKLFF | TGTGCCAGCAGCCAAGATCAGGCGACAGAGACCCTCGGGGAAAAACTGTTTTTT
few | TRBJ2-7 | TRBV28 | TRBD1 | CASSPFRTGGSYEQYF | TGTGCCAGCAGCCCCTTCCGGACAGGCGGCTCCTACGAGCAGTACTTC
NA | TRBJ2-1 | TRBV7-9 | NA | CASSPIKGNAKTSAPFF | TGTGCCAGCAGCCCGATTAAGGGGAACGCTAAGACATCGGCCCCGTTCTTC
few | TRBJ1-6 | TRBV29-1 | TRBD1 | CSAKTGIDSPLHF | TGCAGCGCCAAGACAGGGATCGACTCACCCCTCCACTTT
NA | TRBJ2-7 | TRBV11-2 | NA | CASSQWRQEPYEQYF | TGTGCCAGCAGCCAATGGAGGCAGGAGCCCTACGAGCAGTACTTC
NA | TRBJ1-4 | TRBV28 | NA | CASRTAFTGSNEKLFF | TGTGCCAGCAGAACCGCTTTTACAGGGTCGAATGAAAAACTGTTTTTT
NA | TRBJ2-3 | TRBV7-2 | TRBD1 | CASSLGMTGRQYF | TGTGCCAGCAGCTTGGGTATGACAGGGAGGCAGTATTTT
NA | TRBJ1-1 | TRBV5-1 | NA | CASSFDYTSGTEAFF | TGCGCCAGCAGCTTCGATTATACTTCGGGAACTGAAGCTTTCTTT
NA | TRBJ2-1 | TRBV2 | TRBD1 | CASIRTGRQFF | TGTGCCAGCATTCGGACAGGGCGCCAGTTCTTC
NA | TRBJ2-5 | TRBV28 | NA | CASSLRRGFTIQYF | TGTGCCAGCAGTTTAAGACGGGGGTTCACCATCCAGTACTTC
NA | TRBJ1-2 | TRBV3-1/TRBV3-2 | NA | CASSQRGAKGYTF | TGTGCCAGCAGCCAACGCGGGGCAAAAGGCTACACCTTC
NA | TRBJ2-3 | TRBV9 | TRBD2 | CASSPGTSNTDTQYF | TGTGCCAGCAGCCCTGGGACTAGCAACACAGATACGCAGTATTTT
NA | TRBJ2-3 | TRBV5-6 | NA | CASSLPVADTQYF | TGTGCCAGCAGCTTGCCAGTCGCAGATACGCAGTATTTT
NA | TRBJ1-2 | TRBV5-4 | NA | CASSLVAPPYGYTF | TGTGCCAGCAGCTTGGTGGCACCGCCCTATGGCTACACCTTC
NA | TRBJ1-1 | TRBV15 | NA | CATSTRNTEAFF | TGTGCCACCAGCACCAGGAACACTGAAGCTTTCTTT
NA | TRBJ2-3 | TRBV6-5 | NA | CASSYSATPGLSQYF | TGTGCCAGCAGTTACTCGGCTACTCCGGGACTGTCGCAGTATTTT
NA | TRBJ1-2 | TRBV6-1 | NA | CASSEPRTEFIDGYTF | TGTGCCAGCAGTGAGCCCCGGACAGAATTCATCGATGGCTACACCTTC
NA | TRBJ1-1 | TRBV5-4 | TRBD1 | CASSLEGARNTEAFF | TGTGCCAGCAGCTTGGAGGGGGCAAGGAACACTGAAGCTTTCTTT
NA | TRBJ2-7 | TRBV6-5 | NA | CASSYSSSGRALKQYF | TGTGCCAGCAGTTACTCTTCTTCGGGCAGGGCCTTGAAACAGTACTTC
once | TRBJ2-3 | TRBV5-1 | NA | CASSLEQHTQYF | TGCGCCAGCAGCTTGGAACAACATACGCAGTATTTT
NA | TRBJ1-2 | TRBV11-2 | NA | CASSPGGGRYGYTF | TGTGCCAGCAGCCCCGGGGGTGGGCGTTATGGCTACACCTTC
NA | TRBJ2-2 | TRBV2 | NA | CASKGGSIGELFF | TGTGCCAGCAAAGGGGGATCTATCGGGGAGCTGTTTTTT
few | TRBJ1-2 | TRBV19 | NA | CASSITQGSYGYTF | TGTGCCAGTAGTATCACTCAGGGCTCATATGGCTACACCTTC
NA | TRBJ2-7 | TRBV19 | TRBD1 | CASSWGQGQIYEQYF | TGTGCCAGTAGTTGGGGACAGGGCCAAATCTACGAGCAGTACTTC
NA | TRBJ1-4 | TRBV7-8 | NA | CASSLGTANEKLFF | TGTGCCAGCAGCTTAGGGACAGCTAATGAAAAACTGTTTTTT
NA | TRBJ1-2 | TRBV7-9 | TRBD1 | CASSQRRQGEGYTF | TGTGCCAGCAGCCAGAGGCGTCAGGGGGAGGGCTACACCTTC
few | TRBJ2-3 | TRBV2 | NA | CASKQDFTDTQYF | TGTGCCAGCAAGCAGGACTTCACAGATACGCAGTATTTT
NA | TRBJ2-1 | TRBV27 | TRBD2 | CASSFGTSWSSYNEQFF | TGTGCCAGCAGTTTCGGGACTAGTTGGAGCTCCTACAATGAGCAGTTCTTC
NA | TRBJ1-6 | TRBV5-5 | NA | CASSFESSPLHF | TGTGCCAGCAGCTTTGAGTCCTCGCCCCTCCACTTT
NA | TRBJ1-1 | TRBV27 | NA | CASKRGGWPEAFF | TGTGCCAGCAAGAGAGGAGGCTGGCCTGAAGCTTTCTTT
NA | TRBJ2-2 | TRBV18 | NA | CASSPQPLGELFF | TGTGCCAGCTCACCACAGCCTCTCGGGGAGCTGTTTTTT
once | TRBJ2-3 | TRBV9 | TRBD1 | CASSVGQGMGDTQYF | TGTGCCAGCAGCGTAGGACAGGGCATGGGAGATACGCAGTATTTT
few | TRBJ1-3 | TRBV25-1 | NA | CASTHGQLSGNTIYF | TGTGCCAGCACCCATGGACAGCTCTCTGGAAACACCATATATTTT
NA | TRBJ2-3 | TRBV7-9 | TRBD2 | CASSQLAAVTDTQYF | TGTGCCAGCAGCCAACTAGCGGCGGTCACAGATACGCAGTATTTT
NA | TRBJ2-5 | TRBV6-2/TRBV6-3 | TRBD2 | CASSYRGSGAETQYF | TGTGCCAGCAGTTACCGGGGTAGCGGGGCGGAGACCCAGTACTTC
NA | TRBJ1-1 | TRBV5-1 | TRBD1 | CASSAGTGGESTEAFF | TGCGCCAGCAGCGCAGGGACAGGGGGGGAGAGCACTGAAGCTTTCTTT
NA | TRBJ2-7 | TRBV24-1 | TRBD2 | CATSSRGDSYEQYF | TGTGCCACCAGTAGTCGGGGGGATTCCTACGAGCAGTACTTC
few | TRBJ1-4 | TRBV3-1/TRBV3-2 | NA | CASSQDRQPNEKLFF | TGTGCCAGCAGCCAAGATAGACAGCCAAATGAAAAACTGTTTTTT
few | TRBJ2-2 | TRBV19 | TRBD1 | CASSISTPYRGNTGELFF | TGTGCCAGTAGTATATCAACGCCATACAGGGGAAACACCGGGGAGCTGTTTTTT
NA | TRBJ1-4 | TRBV13 | TRBD1 | CASSFRQGPGTNEKLFF | TGTGCCAGCAGCTTTCGACAGGGCCCGGGGACTAATGAAAAACTGTTTTTT